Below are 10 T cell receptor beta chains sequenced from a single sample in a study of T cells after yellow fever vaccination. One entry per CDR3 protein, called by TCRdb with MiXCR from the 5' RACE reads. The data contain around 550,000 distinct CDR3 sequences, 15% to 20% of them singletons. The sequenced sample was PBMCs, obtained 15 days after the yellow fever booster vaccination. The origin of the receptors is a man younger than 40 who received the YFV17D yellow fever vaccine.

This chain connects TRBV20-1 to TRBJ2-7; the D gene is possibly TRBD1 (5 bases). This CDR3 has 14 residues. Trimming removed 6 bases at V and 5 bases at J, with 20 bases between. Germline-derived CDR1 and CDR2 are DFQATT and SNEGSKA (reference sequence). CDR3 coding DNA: TGCAGTGCGGGGCCGCAAGATTATTTCAACGAGCAGTACTTC. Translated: CSAGPQDYFNEQYF.

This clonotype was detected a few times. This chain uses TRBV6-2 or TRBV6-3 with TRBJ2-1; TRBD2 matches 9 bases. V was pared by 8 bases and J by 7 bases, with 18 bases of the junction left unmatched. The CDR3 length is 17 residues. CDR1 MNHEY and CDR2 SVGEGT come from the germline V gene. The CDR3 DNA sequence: TGTGCCAGCCCCTCGAAATGGAGCGGGAGGATTAGAAATGAGCAGTTCTTC. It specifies CASPSKWSGRIRNEQFF.

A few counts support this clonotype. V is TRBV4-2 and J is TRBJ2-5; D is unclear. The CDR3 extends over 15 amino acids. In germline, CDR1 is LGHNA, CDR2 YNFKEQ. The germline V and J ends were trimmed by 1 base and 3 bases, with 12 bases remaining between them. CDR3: CASSQVGVGKETQYF. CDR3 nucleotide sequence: TGTGCCAGCAGCCAAGTAGGTGTCGGCAAAGAGACCCAGTACTTC.

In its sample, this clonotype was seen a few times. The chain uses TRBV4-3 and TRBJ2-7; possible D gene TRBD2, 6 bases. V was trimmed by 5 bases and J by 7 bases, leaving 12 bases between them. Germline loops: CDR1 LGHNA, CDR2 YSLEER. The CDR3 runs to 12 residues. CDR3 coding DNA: TGCGCCAGCAGCGATGGAGGGATGGAGCAGTACTTC. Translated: CASSDGGMEQYF.

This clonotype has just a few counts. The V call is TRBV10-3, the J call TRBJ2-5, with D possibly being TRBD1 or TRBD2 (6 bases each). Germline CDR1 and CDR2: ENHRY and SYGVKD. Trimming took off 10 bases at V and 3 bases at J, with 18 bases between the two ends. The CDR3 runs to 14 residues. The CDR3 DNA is TGTGCCACCTTTAGGGGGGCAGGAGAAGAGACCCAGTACTTC. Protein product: CATFRGAGEETQYF.

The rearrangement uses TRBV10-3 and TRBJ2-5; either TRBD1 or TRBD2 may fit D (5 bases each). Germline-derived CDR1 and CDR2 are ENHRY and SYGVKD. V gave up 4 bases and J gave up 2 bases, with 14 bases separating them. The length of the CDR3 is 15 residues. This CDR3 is CAISGGTDSQETQYF. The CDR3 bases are TGTGCCATCAGTGGAGGGACGGACTCTCAAGAGACCCAGTACTTC.

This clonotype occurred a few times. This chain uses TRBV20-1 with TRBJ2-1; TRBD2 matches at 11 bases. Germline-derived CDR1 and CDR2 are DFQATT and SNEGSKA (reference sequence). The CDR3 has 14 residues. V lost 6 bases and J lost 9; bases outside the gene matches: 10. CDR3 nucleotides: TGCAGTGCGGGATTAGCGGGAGGGCCGGGTGAGCAGTTCTTC. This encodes CSAGLAGGPGEQFF.

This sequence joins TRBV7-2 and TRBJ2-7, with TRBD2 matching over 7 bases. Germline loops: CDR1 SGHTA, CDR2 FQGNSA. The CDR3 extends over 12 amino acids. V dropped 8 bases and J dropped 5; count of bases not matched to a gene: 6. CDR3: CASRHREDEQYF. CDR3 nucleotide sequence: TGTGCCAGCCGCCACCGGGAGGACGAGCAGTACTTC. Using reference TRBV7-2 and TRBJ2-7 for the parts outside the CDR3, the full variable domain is GAGVSQSPSNKVTEKGKDVELRCDPISGHTALYWYRQSLGQGLEFLIYFQGNSAPDKSGLPSDRFSAERTGGSVSTLTIQRTQQEDSAVYLCASRHREDEQYFGPGTRLTVT.

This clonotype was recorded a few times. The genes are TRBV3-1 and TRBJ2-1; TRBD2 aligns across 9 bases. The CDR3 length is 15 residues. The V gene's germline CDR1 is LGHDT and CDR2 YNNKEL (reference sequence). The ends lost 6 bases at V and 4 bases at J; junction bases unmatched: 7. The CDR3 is CASSPDSGSYNEQFF. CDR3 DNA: TGTGCCAGCAGTCCTGATAGCGGGAGTTACAATGAGCAGTTCTTC.

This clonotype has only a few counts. For the CDR3, the DNA is TGTGCCAGCAGCTATGGTAACCTGGTAGGGGAGCAGTACTTC. Translated, it gives CASSYGNLVGEQYF. The chain employs TRBV9 and TRBJ2-7; D unresolved. The V gene's germline CDR1 is SGDLS and CDR2 YYNGEE. V lost 4 bases to trimming and J lost 7 bases, with 18 bases between them. This CDR3 has 14 residues.